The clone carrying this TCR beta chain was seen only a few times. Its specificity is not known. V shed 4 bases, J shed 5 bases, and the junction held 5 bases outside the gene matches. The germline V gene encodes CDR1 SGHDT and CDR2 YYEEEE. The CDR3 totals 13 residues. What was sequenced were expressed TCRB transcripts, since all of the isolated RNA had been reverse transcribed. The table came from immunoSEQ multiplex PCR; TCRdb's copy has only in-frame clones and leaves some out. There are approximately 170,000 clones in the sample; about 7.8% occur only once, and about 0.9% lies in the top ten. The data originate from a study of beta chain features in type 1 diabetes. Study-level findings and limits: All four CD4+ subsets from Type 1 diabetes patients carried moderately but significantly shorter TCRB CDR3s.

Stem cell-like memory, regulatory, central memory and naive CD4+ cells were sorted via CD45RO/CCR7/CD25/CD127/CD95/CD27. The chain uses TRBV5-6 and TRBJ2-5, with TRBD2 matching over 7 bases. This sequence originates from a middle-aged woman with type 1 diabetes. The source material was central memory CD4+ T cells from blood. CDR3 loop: CASSRLASETQYF. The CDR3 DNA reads TGTGCCAGCAGCCGACTAGCATCGGAGACCCAGTACTTC.